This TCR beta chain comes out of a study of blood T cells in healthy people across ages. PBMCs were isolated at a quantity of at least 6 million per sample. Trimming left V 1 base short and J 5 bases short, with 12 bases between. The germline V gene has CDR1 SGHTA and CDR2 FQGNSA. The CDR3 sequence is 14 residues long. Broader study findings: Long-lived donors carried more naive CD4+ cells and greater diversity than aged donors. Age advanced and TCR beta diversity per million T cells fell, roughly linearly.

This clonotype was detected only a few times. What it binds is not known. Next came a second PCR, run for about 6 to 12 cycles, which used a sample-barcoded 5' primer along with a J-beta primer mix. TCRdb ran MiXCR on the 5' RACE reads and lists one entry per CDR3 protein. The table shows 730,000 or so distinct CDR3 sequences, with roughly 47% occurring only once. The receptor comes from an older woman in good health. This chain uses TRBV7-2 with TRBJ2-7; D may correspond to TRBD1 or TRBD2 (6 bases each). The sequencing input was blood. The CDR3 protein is CASSLVGGQDEQYF. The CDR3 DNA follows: TGTGCCAGCAGCTTAGTCGGGGGCCAGGACGAGCAGTACTTC.